What follows are 13 T cell receptor beta chains derived from one specimen sequenced in a study of cytomegalovirus exposure and HLA in healthy donors. The protocol was immunoSEQ multiplex PCR, while the TCRdb copy is restricted to in-frame clones and leaves out a portion. The table lists about 160,000 clones, approximately 89% of them singletons. The sequencing input was PBMCs. These receptors all come from a man younger than 30 in good health and CMV-seropositive.

V and J are TRBV28 and TRBJ2-7; 11 positions agree with TRBD2. This CDR3 has 18 amino acids. Germline V gene sequence: CDR1 MDHEN, CDR2 SYDVKM. The V segment lost 7 bases and the J segment 3 bases; nucleotides outside the gene matches: 17. The chain's CDR3 is CASTPAGATSGSIYEQYF. The CDR3 bases are TGTGCCAGCACCCCAGCGGGGGCAACTAGCGGGAGTATCTACGAGCAGTACTTC. Full variable domain (outside the CDR3, taken from reference TRBV28 and TRBJ2-7): DVKVTQSSRYLVKRTGEKVFLECVQDMDHENMFWYRQDPGLGLRLIYFSYDVKMKEKGDIPEGYSVSREKKERFSLILESASTNQTSMYLCASTPAGATSGSIYEQYFGPGTRLTVT.

The rearrangement links TRBV6-1 to TRBJ2-6; possibly TRBD2 for D (5 bases). V was shortened by 2 bases and J by 1 base, with 9 bases between the two germline ends. CDR1 is MNHNS and CDR2 is SASEGT in the germline V gene. The CDR3 has 16 amino acids. The CDR3 protein is CASSETGNSGANVLTF. As DNA, the CDR3 is TGTGCCAGCAGTGAAACCGGGAATTCTGGGGCCAACGTCCTGACTTTC.

The DNA for the CDR3 is TGTGCCAGCAGCTTAGCAGGGTACAATGAGCAGTTCTTC. Translated: CASSLAGYNEQFF. J is TRBJ2-1 and V is TRBV11-2, with D perhaps TRBD1 (5 bases). Trimming removed 1 base at V and 4 bases at J, with 5 bases between. CDR1 SGHAT and CDR2 FQNNGV come from the germline V gene. The CDR3 loop spans 13 amino acids.

CDR3 in amino acids: CASRQGGDTGELFF. The CDR3 bases are TGTGCCAGCAGGCAAGGAGGCGACACCGGGGAGCTGTTTTTT. The rearrangement joins TRBV11-3 to TRBJ2-2; D perhaps matches TRBD2 (5 bases). The length of the CDR3 is 14 residues. CDR1 and CDR2 (germline): SGHNT, YENEEA. Trimming removed 6 bases at V and 3 bases at J, with 11 bases between.

This chain connects TRBV7-9 to TRBJ1-4; 9 bases line up with TRBD1. Trimming took 5 bases from V and 4 from J; bases not matched to a gene: 8. Germline CDR1 SEHNR, CDR2 FQNEAQ (reference sequence). This CDR3 is 16 amino acids long. CDR3 loop: CASSEYTGGLNEKLFF. The DNA of the CDR3 is TGTGCCAGCAGCGAATATACAGGGGGCCTTAATGAAAAACTGTTTTTT. Filled out from reference TRBV7-9 and TRBJ1-4, the complete variable domain reads DTGVSQNPRHKITKRGQNVTFRCDPISEHNRLYWYRQTLGQGPEFLTYFQNEAQLEKSRLLSDRFSAERPKGSFSTLEIQRTEQGDSAMYLCASSEYTGGLNEKLFFGSGTQLSVL.

J is TRBJ2-1 and V is TRBV18, with TRBD2 as a possible D gene (5 bases). The CDR3 is made up of 14 amino acids. Trimming removed 1 base at V and 5 bases at J, with 9 bases between. Germline V gene sequence: CDR1 KGHSH, CDR2 LQKENI. CDR3 nucleotide sequence: TGTGCCAGCTCACCACGGATGGGAGACAATGAGCAGTTCTTC. It is translated as CASSPRMGDNEQFF.

The rearrangement links TRBV7-9 to TRBJ2-1, with TRBD2 matching 11 bases. V lost 5 bases and J lost 7; bases outside the gene matches: 10. The CDR3 has 16 residues. CDR1 and CDR2 (germline): SEHNR, FQNEAQ (reference sequence). CDR3 sequence (DNA): TGTGCCAGCAGCCCCTCTAGCGGGAGGCGAGTGAATGAGCAGTTCTTC. Amino acids: CASSPSSGRRVNEQFF. The full variable domain, completed using reference TRBV7-9 and TRBJ2-1, is DTGVSQNPRHKITKRGQNVTFRCDPISEHNRLYWYRQTLGQGPEFLTYFQNEAQLEKSRLLSDRFSAERPKGSFSTLEIQRTEQGDSAMYLCASSPSSGRRVNEQFFGPGTRLTVL.

This clone was seen at least ten times. The rearrangement joins TRBV28 to TRBJ1-1; 9 positions agree with TRBD1. The CDR3 runs to 16 residues. V gave up 5 bases and J gave up 3 bases; unmatched junction bases: 10. From germline, CDR1 is MDHEN and CDR2 SYDVKM. Here the CDR3 reads CASSLLPWTGDTEAFF. The CDR3 DNA is TGTGCCAGCAGTCTCCTTCCGTGGACAGGGGACACTGAAGCTTTCTTT.

The chain links TRBV2 to TRBJ2-1, with TRBD2 matching 11 bases. V trimming: 4 bases; J trimming: 4 bases; junction bases outside the gene matches: 6. The CDR3 contains 16 residues. The germline V gene encodes CDR1 SNHLY and CDR2 FYNNEI. The CDR3 DNA reads as TGTGCCAGCAGTGGACCTGGGACTAGCGGATACAATGAGCAGTTCTTC. Translated: CASSGPGTSGYNEQFF.

The chain joins TRBV9 to TRBJ2-1; 11 bases match TRBD2. V gave up 2 bases and J gave up 0 bases; unmatched junction bases: 13. This CDR3 is built from 20 residues. Germline CDR1 and CDR2: SGDLS and YYNGEE. The CDR3 sequence: CASSVGVGTSGLSSYNEQFF. CDR3 DNA sequence: TGTGCCAGCAGCGTCGGGGTGGGGACTAGCGGATTGAGCTCCTACAATGAGCAGTTCTTC.

The sample holds a few counts of this clone. The chain uses TRBV30 and TRBJ2-7, with D possibly TRBD1 on 6 matching bases. V lost 0 bases, J lost 4 bases, and 13 bases lay in between. Germline lookup yields CDR1 GTSNPN and CDR2 SVGIG (reference sequence). This CDR3 contains 14 residues. The chain's CDR3 is CAWSVRRGPYEQYF. As DNA, the CDR3 is TGTGCCTGGAGTGTCCGCAGGGGCCCATACGAGCAGTACTTC.

This chain links TRBV11-2 with TRBJ2-3; no firm D call. The CDR3 contains 15 residues. The V and J ends lost 3 bases and 0 bases respectively, with 10 bases between them. CDR1 is SGHAT, CDR2 FQNNGV, per germline. The CDR3 nucleotides read TGTGCCAGCAGCTTGGGTCCGACTAGCACAGATACGCAGTATTTT. Its translation: CASSLGPTSTDTQYF.

The chain recombines TRBV7-9 with TRBJ1-3, with 9 bases fitting TRBD1. Germline CDR1 and CDR2: SEHNR and FQNEAQ (reference sequence). J lost 3 bases, V lost 0 bases, and 6 bases had no gene match. This CDR3 spans 17 amino acids. The DNA of the CDR3 is TGTGCCAGCAGCTTAGCGATTGGGACAGGGTTTGGAAACACCATATATTTT. Protein product: CASSLAIGTGFGNTIYF.